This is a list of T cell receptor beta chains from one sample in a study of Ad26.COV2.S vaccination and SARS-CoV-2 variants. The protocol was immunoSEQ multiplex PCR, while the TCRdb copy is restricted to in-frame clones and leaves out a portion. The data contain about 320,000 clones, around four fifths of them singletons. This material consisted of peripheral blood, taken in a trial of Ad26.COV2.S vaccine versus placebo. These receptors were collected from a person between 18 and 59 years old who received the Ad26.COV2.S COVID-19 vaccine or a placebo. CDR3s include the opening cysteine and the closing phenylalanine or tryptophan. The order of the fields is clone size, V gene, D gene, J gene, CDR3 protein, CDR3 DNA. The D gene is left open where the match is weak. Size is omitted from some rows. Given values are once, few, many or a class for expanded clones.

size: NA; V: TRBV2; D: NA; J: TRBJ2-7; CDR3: CASSGSLSGEQYF; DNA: TGTGCCAGCAGTGGTAGCCTCTCAGGCGAGCAGTACTTC
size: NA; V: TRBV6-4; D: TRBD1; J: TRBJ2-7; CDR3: CASSDPDRRYSYEQYF; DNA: TGTGCCAGCAGTGACCCGGACAGGAGATACTCCTACGAGCAGTACTTC
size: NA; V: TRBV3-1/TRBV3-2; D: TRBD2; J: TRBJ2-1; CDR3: CASSLKALIAGGPSNEQFF; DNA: TGTGCCAGCAGCCTCAAGGCCCTCATAGCGGGGGGCCCCTCCAATGAGCAGTTCTTC
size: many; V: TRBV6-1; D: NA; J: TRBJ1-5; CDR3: CASSEGPRYQPQHF; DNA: TGTGCCAGCAGTGAAGGGCCACGCTATCAGCCCCAGCATTTT
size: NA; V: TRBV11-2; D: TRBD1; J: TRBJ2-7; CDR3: CASSLSRQGWYEQYF; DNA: TGTGCCAGCAGCTTATCCCGACAGGGTTGGTACGAGCAGTACTTC
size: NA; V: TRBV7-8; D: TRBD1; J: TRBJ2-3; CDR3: CASTQGQGGADTQYF; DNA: TGTGCCAGCACGCAGGGACAGGGGGGCGCAGATACGCAGTATTTT
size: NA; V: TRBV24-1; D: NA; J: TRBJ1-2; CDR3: CATSGRGSYYGYTF; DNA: TGTGCCACCAGTGGACGGGGCAGTTACTATGGCTACACCTTC
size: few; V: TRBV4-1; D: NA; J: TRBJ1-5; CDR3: CASNNGNQPQHF; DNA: TGCGCCAGTAATAACGGCAATCAGCCCCAGCATTTT
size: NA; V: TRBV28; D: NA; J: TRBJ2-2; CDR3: CASSHTSVGPYTGELFF; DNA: TGTGCCAGCAGCCACACGAGCGTCGGGCCTTACACCGGGGAGCTGTTTTTT
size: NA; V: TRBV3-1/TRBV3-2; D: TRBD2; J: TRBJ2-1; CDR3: CASSLDSGRYNEQFF; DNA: TGTGCCAGCAGCCTAGATAGCGGGAGATACAATGAGCAGTTCTTC
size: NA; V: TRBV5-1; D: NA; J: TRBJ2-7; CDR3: CASSLGMGLAVQGSYEQYF; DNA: TGCGCCAGCAGCTTGGGTATGGGGTTAGCGGTCCAGGGATCCTACGAGCAGTACTTC
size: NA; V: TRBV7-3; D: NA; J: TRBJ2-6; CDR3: CASSLSDGGVPGANVLTF; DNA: TGTGCCAGCAGCTTAAGCGATGGTGGGGTTCCGGGGGCCAACGTCCTGACTTTC
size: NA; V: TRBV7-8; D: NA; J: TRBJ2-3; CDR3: CASSLDLGGTDTQYF; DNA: TGTGCCAGCAGCTTAGATTTGGGGGGCACAGATACGCAGTATTTT
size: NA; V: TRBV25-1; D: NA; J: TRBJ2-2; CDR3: CASGGTHLTGELFF; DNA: TGTGCCAGCGGCGGGACTCACCTCACCGGGGAGCTGTTTTTT
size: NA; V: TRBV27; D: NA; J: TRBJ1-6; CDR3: CASSPSQFRVKSPLHF; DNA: TGTGCCAGCAGTCCCTCCCAATTCCGGGTCAAATCACCCCTCCACTTT
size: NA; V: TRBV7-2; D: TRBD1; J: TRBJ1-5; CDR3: CASSFSGRGRGQPQHF; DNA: TGTGCCAGCAGCTTCTCGGGCAGGGGGCGCGGTCAGCCCCAGCATTTT
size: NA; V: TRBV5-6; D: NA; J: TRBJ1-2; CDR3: CASSWGGGSNYYGYTF; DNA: TGTGCCAGCAGCTGGGGTGGGGGTAGCAATTACTATGGCTACACCTTC
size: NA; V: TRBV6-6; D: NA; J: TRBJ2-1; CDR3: CASSYSEVGLYNEQFF; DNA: TGTGCCAGCAGTTACTCCGAAGTGGGGCTCTACAATGAGCAGTTCTTC
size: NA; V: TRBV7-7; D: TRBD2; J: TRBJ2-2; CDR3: CASSPSGGLTGELFF; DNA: TGTGCCAGCAGCCCGAGCGGGGGCCTCACCGGGGAGCTGTTTTTT
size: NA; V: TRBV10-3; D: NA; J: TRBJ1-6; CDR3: CAISATGNNSPLHF; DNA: TGTGCCATCAGTGCAACAGGAAATAATTCACCCCTCCACTTT
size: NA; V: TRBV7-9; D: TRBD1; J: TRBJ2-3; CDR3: CASSGDRGFDTQYF; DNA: TGTGCCAGCAGCGGGGACAGGGGATTTGATACGCAGTATTTT
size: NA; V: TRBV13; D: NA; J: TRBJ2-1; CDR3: CASSLVGDLSYNEQFF; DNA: TGTGCCAGCAGTTTAGTTGGAGACCTCTCCTACAATGAGCAGTTCTTC
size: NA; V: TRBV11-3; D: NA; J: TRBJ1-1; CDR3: CASSQGVRTEAFF; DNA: TGTGCCAGCAGCCAAGGGGTGCGGACTGAAGCTTTCTTT
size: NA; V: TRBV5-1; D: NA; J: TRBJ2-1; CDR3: CASSPAWGARGNEQFF; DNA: TGCGCCAGCAGCCCGGCCTGGGGAGCAAGGGGAAATGAGCAGTTCTTC
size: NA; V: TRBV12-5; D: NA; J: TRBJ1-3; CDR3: CASHWDTIYF; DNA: TGTGCTAGCCACTGGGACACCATATATTTT
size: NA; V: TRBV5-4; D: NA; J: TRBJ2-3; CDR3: CASSSDSTRIQDTQYF; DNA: TGTGCCAGCAGCTCGGACAGCACAAGAATACAGGATACGCAGTATTTT
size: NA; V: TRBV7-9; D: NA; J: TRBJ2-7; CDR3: CASSPSLPYEQYF; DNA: TGTGCCAGCAGCCCCTCTCTTCCCTACGAGCAGTACTTC
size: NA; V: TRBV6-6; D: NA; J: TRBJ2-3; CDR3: CASRAIESSTDTQYF; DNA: TGTGCCAGCAGAGCGATCGAATCTAGCACAGATACGCAGTATTTT
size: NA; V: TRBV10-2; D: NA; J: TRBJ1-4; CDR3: CASREPGGLNEKLFF; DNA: TGCGCCAGCAGAGAACCGGGGGGTCTTAATGAAAAACTGTTTTTT
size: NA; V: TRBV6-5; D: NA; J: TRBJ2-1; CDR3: CASSPFVGSNEQFF; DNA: TGTGCCAGCAGCCCCTTTGTAGGTTCCAATGAGCAGTTCTTC
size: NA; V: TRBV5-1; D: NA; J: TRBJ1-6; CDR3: CASSWDISGPGSPLHF; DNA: TGCGCCAGCAGCTGGGACATATCCGGGCCGGGATCACCCCTCCACTTT
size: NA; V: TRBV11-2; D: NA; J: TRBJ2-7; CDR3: CASSLDSTYEQYF; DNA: TGTGCCAGCAGCTTAGATTCAACATACGAGCAGTACTTC
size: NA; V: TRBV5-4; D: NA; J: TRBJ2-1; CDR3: CASSLGATGYNEQFF; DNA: TGTGCCAGCAGCTTGGGGGCCACAGGTTACAATGAGCAGTTCTTC
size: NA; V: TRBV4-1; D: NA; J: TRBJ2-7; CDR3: CASSQDTVPGGSHYEQYF; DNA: TGCGCCAGCAGCCAAGATACGGTTCCGGGTGGATCTCACTACGAGCAGTACTTC
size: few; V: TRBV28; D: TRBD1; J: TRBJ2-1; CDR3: CASSSPGQGTSSYNEQFF; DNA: TGTGCCAGCAGTTCCCCCGGACAGGGCACAAGCTCCTACAATGAGCAGTTCTTC
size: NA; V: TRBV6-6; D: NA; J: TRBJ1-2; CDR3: CASEIDSYYGYTF; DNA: TGTGCCAGTGAGATTGACAGCTACTATGGCTACACCTTC
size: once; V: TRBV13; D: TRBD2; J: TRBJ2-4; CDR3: CASSLFGLADPGSAKNIQYF; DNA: TGTGCCAGCAGCTTGTTCGGACTAGCGGATCCGGGTTCAGCCAAAAACATTCAGTACTTC
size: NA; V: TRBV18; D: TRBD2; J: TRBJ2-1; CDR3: CASSPTGGGYNEQFF; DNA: TGTGCCAGCTCACCGACTGGCGGGGGTTACAATGAGCAGTTCTTC
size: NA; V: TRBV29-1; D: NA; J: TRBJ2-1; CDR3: CSVGAGATYNEQFF; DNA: TGCAGCGTGGGCGCAGGGGCTACCTACAATGAGCAGTTCTTC
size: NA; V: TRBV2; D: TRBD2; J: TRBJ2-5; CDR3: CASRLTSGYQETQYF; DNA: TGTGCCAGCAGGCTGACTAGCGGGTACCAAGAGACCCAGTACTTC
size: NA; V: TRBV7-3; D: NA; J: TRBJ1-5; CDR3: CASSPGSNQPQHF; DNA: TGTGCCAGCAGCCCAGGCAGCAATCAGCCCCAGCATTTT